One sample yielded the 7 T cell receptor beta chains listed below, sequenced in a study of graft-versus-host responses after intestinal transplantation. These receptors' antigens are unknown. Data came from immunoSEQ multiplex PCR; TCRdb stores just in-frame clones and leaves some out. The data show about 150,000 clones, 80% to 95% seen once. The material was unstimulated CD4+ T cells sorted from spleen or lymph node cells, obtained before intestinal transplant. Receptors originate from a human donor who received an intestinal transplant.

The V call is TRBV28, the J call TRBJ1-5; D unresolved. Trimming removed 3 bases at V and 0 bases at J, with 9 bases between. This CDR3 spans 15 amino acids. Germline lookup yields CDR1 MDHEN and CDR2 SYDVKM. The CDR3 protein is CASSFLGYSNQPQHF. The CDR3 DNA reads TGTGCCAGCAGTTTCCTGGGCTATAGCAATCAGCCCCAGCATTTT.

To note about this clone: One junction end does not reproduce the germline sequence, and a read error may be involved. Other nucleotide sequences from this sample produce the same CDR3. CDR3 coding DNA: TGTGCCAGTAGCTTAGCACCCGGGAACACTGAAGCTTTCTTT. This translates into CASSLAPGNTEAFF. The rearrangement joins TRBV11-2 to TRBJ1-1, with D unclear. In germline, CDR1 is SGHAT, CDR2 FQNNGV. The CDR3 consists of 14 residues.

The chain recombines TRBV5-1 with TRBJ2-3; maybe TRBD1 (6 bases). Germline values: CDR1 SGHRS, CDR2 YFSETQ. V lost 3 bases and J 2 bases, leaving 19 bases between the germline ends. The CDR3 has 17 amino acids. The CDR3 DNA reads TGCGCCAGCAGCTGGTCCCCGCGGTCAGGGGACACAGATACGCAGTATTTT. Amino acids: CASSWSPRSGDTDTQYF.

The chain carries TRBV18 and TRBJ2-5; D might be TRBD2 (5 bases). V lost 4 bases and J 1 base, leaving 10 bases between the germline ends. This CDR3 has 14 residues. Germline CDR1 KGHSH, CDR2 LQKENI. The CDR3 region has the DNA TGTGCCAGCTCACTTGCTGGGAGCCAAGAGACCCAGTACTTC. Its translation: CASSLAGSQETQYF.

This clone was detected once. V gene TRBV15 combines with J gene TRBJ2-7; D perhaps matches TRBD2 (6 bases). Germline loops: CDR1 LNHNV, CDR2 YYDKDF (reference sequence). The CDR3 contains 13 residues. The germline V and J ends were trimmed by 3 bases and 4 bases, with 10 bases remaining between them. CDR3 loop: CATSSPGTYEQYF. CDR3 in DNA: TGTGCCACCAGCAGTCCCGGGACTTACGAGCAGTACTTC.

On this clone: This CDR3 is also generated by other DNA sequences in the sample. The chain has TRBV9 and TRBJ2-3; D call uncertain. From germline, CDR1 is SGDLS and CDR2 YYNGEE. CDR3 size: 13 residues. V was pared by 0 bases and J by 2 bases, with 4 bases between. The CDR3 DNA reads TGTGCCAGCAGCGTAGTCCCCACAGATACGCAGTATTTT. Amino acid sequence: CASSVVPTDTQYF. The full variable domain, completed using reference TRBV9 and TRBJ2-3, is DSGVTQTPKHLITATGQRVTLRCSPRSGDLSVYWYQQSLDQGLQFLIQYYNGEERAKGNILERFSAQQFPDLHSELNLSSLELGDSALYFCASSVVPTDTQYFGPGTRLTVL.

The chain has TRBV27 and TRBJ1-1; TRBD1 is a possible D gene (6 bases). Germline V gene lookup returns CDR1 MNHEY and CDR2 SMNVEV (reference sequence). The CDR3 covers 15 residues. The germline V and J ends were trimmed by 6 bases and 3 bases, with 17 bases remaining between them. This CDR3 reads CASRGARREDTEAFF. CDR3 in DNA: TGTGCCAGCAGGGGGGCGAGGAGGGAGGACACTGAAGCTTTCTTT.